This passage covers 9 T cell receptor beta chains from one sample sequenced in a study of beta chain features in type 1 diabetes. Reverse transcribing all isolated RNA meant expressed TCRB transcripts were sequenced. Measured with immunoSEQ multiplex PCR; TCRdb has only the in-frame clones, and not every one. Seen here are 120,000 to 150,000 clones, 6.5% to 8.5% observed once, and the top ten hold about 1.3%. Sequencing input: central memory CD4+ T cells from blood. The receptors originated from a woman in her twenties or thirties in good health.

There are a few counts of this clone. This chain joins TRBV11-3 and TRBJ2-1; maybe TRBD2 (6 bases). With 1 base removed from V and 2 bases from J, the gap between germline ends came to 9 bases. This CDR3 contains 15 residues. CDR1 and CDR2 from the germline V gene are SGHNT and YENEEA. The CDR3 coding sequence is TGTGCCAGCAGCTTAGCGGGGGACGCCTACAATGAGCAGTTCTTC. This codes for CASSLAGDAYNEQFF.

The V gene is TRBV7-2, the J gene TRBJ2-3; 8 bases are a match to TRBD2. Germline assignment: CDR1 SGHTA and CDR2 FQGNSA. CDR3 length equals 16 residues. Germline trimming cut 1 base from V and 5 bases from J; bases unmatched to any gene: 8. The CDR3 spells CASSLVGGGHQDTQYF. The CDR3 region has the DNA TGTGCCAGCAGCTTAGTCGGCGGGGGGCATCAAGATACGCAGTATTTT.

This clone was observed a few times. The DNA for the CDR3 is TGCAGTGCGGAACAGGGTCTAAAGGCTTTCTTT. Residues: CSAEQGLKAFF. The V and J genes are TRBV20-1 and TRBJ1-1; TRBD1 is a possible D gene (6 bases). Trimming took off 6 bases at V and 11 bases at J, with 16 bases between the two ends. There are 11 residues in the CDR3. Per germline, CDR1 DFQATT and CDR2 SNEGSKA (reference sequence).

The sample holds a few counts of this clone. The chain couples TRBV29-1 to TRBJ2-5; 8 positions agree with TRBD1. The J call may be wrong; the DNA end is better matched by TRBJ2-7. There are 12 residues in the CDR3. Germline V gene data show CDR1 as SQVTM and CDR2 as ANQGSEA. CDR3 nucleotide sequence: TGCAGCGTTCAGGGGGCGCGGTTCGAGCAGTACTTC. It is translated as CSVQGARFEQYF.

The chain uses TRBV19 and TRBJ2-7; 8 bases agree with TRBD2. Trimming removed 4 bases from V and 3 bases from J; junction bases left unmatched: 8. Germline V gene data show CDR1 as LNHDA and CDR2 as SQIVND (reference sequence). The length of the CDR3 is 15 residues. The CDR3 protein is CASSTQAGVGYEQYF. As DNA, the CDR3 is TGTGCCAGTAGTACCCAAGCGGGAGTTGGCTACGAGCAGTACTTC.

V gene TRBV5-1 combines with J gene TRBJ2-1, with 11 bases that match TRBD2. CDR1 SGHRS and CDR2 YFSETQ come from the germline V gene. Trimming cost V 1 base and J 4 bases; bases outside gene matches: 4. The CDR3 has 16 residues. The CDR3 sequence is CASSLTPSGRYNEQFF. DNA of the CDR3: TGCGCCAGCAGCTTGACCCCTAGCGGGAGGTACAATGAGCAGTTCTTC.

This clone was seen a handful of times. The V gene is TRBV6-1, the J gene TRBJ1-5; 8 bases fit TRBD1. The CDR3 contains 17 residues. Germline CDR1 reads MNHNS; CDR2 reads SASEGT. V trimming: 4 bases; J trimming: 1 base; junction bases outside the gene matches: 9. The CDR3 protein is CASSARRTGRSNQPQHF. For the CDR3, the DNA is TGTGCCAGCAGTGCCCGCCGGACAGGGAGAAGCAATCAGCCCCAGCATTTT.

This clone has a handful of counts. The J gene is TRBJ2-7, the V gene TRBV6-6, with a tentative D call TRBD1 (5 bases). V lost 7 bases and J lost 6, with 16 bases in between. This CDR3 region has 13 residues. CDR1 is MNHNY, CDR2 SVGAGI, per germline (reference sequence). The CDR3 reads CASTNQGYGEQYF. DNA of the CDR3: TGTGCCAGCACCAACCAGGGTTATGGCGAGCAGTACTTC.

This clone occurred a few times. The genes are TRBV27 and TRBJ2-7; 10 bases fit TRBD2. Losses at the gene ends were 3 bases for V and 4 bases for J; bases not matched to a gene: 3. Germline V gene lookup returns CDR1 MNHEY and CDR2 SMNVEV (reference sequence). The CDR3 totals 14 residues. DNA for the CDR3: TGTGCCAGCAGTTTTTCACTAGCGGGGTACGAGCAGTACTTC. Protein: CASSFSLAGYEQYF.